The rows below give T cell receptor beta chains drawn from one sample of a study of vaccination effects on CD4 cells after COVID-19. TCRdb's table, derived via immunoSEQ multiplex PCR, lists solely in-frame clones and lacks some. The sample has roughly 35,000 clones, about three quarters seen once. These receptors' targets are unknown. The sample was CD4+ T cells from PBMCs cultured with HCoV-NL63 spike peptides, taken before COVID-19 vaccination. The receptors shown here come from a human donor who had a prior SARS-CoV-2 infection. Each CDR3 is given with its conserved first and last residue. D genes are given only for firm matches. A row's size may be missing; if present it is once, few, many or a size class.

D gene: -; clone size: -; V gene: TRBV27; J gene: TRBJ1-6; CDR3 protein: CASRTANNSPLHF; CDR3 DNA: TGTGCCAGCCGGACAGCGAATAATTCACCCCTCCACTTT
D gene: -; clone size: once; V gene: TRBV5-4; J gene: TRBJ2-7; CDR3 protein: CASSVQTAYEQYF; CDR3 DNA: TGTGCCAGCAGCGTTCAGACAGCCTACGAGCAGTACTTC
D gene: TRBD2; clone size: -; V gene: TRBV5-1; J gene: TRBJ2-1; CDR3 protein: CASSLEPASGDNEQFF; CDR3 DNA: TGCGCCAGCAGCTTGGAACCGGCTAGCGGGGACAATGAGCAGTTCTTC
D gene: TRBD1; clone size: -; V gene: TRBV30; J gene: TRBJ2-3; CDR3 protein: CAWRGQASTDTQYF; CDR3 DNA: TGTGCCTGGAGGGGACAGGCCTCCACAGATACGCAGTATTTT
D gene: -; clone size: -; V gene: TRBV2; J gene: TRBJ2-7; CDR3 protein: CASSASWTYEQYF; CDR3 DNA: TGTGCCAGCAGTGCAAGCTGGACCTACGAGCAGTACTTC
D gene: -; clone size: -; V gene: TRBV7-9; J gene: TRBJ2-7; CDR3 protein: CASSFQITSTDSSEQYF; CDR3 DNA: TGTGCCAGCAGCTTCCAAATCACCAGTACAGATTCTAGCGAGCAGTACTTC
D gene: -; clone size: -; V gene: TRBV7-2; J gene: TRBJ1-1; CDR3 protein: CASSLGTRSEAFF; CDR3 DNA: TGTGCCAGCAGCTTAGGTACGCGGTCTGAAGCTTTCTTT
D gene: TRBD2; clone size: -; V gene: TRBV5-1; J gene: TRBJ2-1; CDR3 protein: CASSLVAGGGYEQFF; CDR3 DNA: TGCGCCAGCAGCTTGGTCGCGGGAGGGGGATATGAGCAGTTCTTC
D gene: -; clone size: -; V gene: TRBV30; J gene: TRBJ1-1; CDR3 protein: CAWTRTTEAFF; CDR3 DNA: TGTGCCTGGACTCGGACCACTGAAGCTTTCTTT
D gene: -; clone size: few; V gene: TRBV5-1; J gene: TRBJ1-1; CDR3 protein: CASASGDSVYTEAFF; CDR3 DNA: TGCGCCAGTGCCTCGGGCGACTCTGTTTACACTGAAGCTTTCTTT
D gene: -; clone size: -; V gene: TRBV4-3; J gene: TRBJ1-5; CDR3 protein: CASSQDRQEGQPQHF; CDR3 DNA: TGCGCCAGCAGCCAAGATCGGCAAGAGGGTCAGCCCCAGCATTTT
D gene: -; clone size: few; V gene: TRBV11-2; J gene: TRBJ2-2; CDR3 protein: CASHFTGSGELFF; CDR3 DNA: TGTGCCAGCCATTTTACGGGGTCCGGGGAGCTGTTTTTT
D gene: -; clone size: -; V gene: TRBV15; J gene: TRBJ1-2; CDR3 protein: CATSRGGGGYTF; CDR3 DNA: TGTGCCACCAGCAGAGGTGGCGGTGGCTACACCTTC
D gene: -; clone size: -; V gene: TRBV18; J gene: TRBJ2-6; CDR3 protein: CASSLSRSGANVLTF; CDR3 DNA: TGTGCCAGCTCCCTATCTCGGAGTGGGGCCAACGTCCTGACTTTC
D gene: TRBD2; clone size: -; V gene: TRBV7-8; J gene: TRBJ2-1; CDR3 protein: CASSLGPRAGGPLNEQFF; CDR3 DNA: TGTGCCAGCAGCTTAGGACCCCGCGCGGGAGGGCCCCTCAATGAGCAGTTCTTC
D gene: -; clone size: -; V gene: TRBV10-3; J gene: TRBJ2-2; CDR3 protein: CAIGENTGELFF; CDR3 DNA: TGTGCCATCGGGGAGAACACCGGGGAGCTGTTTTTT
D gene: TRBD2; clone size: -; V gene: TRBV19; J gene: TRBJ2-7; CDR3 protein: CASSTGTSGFSYEQYF; CDR3 DNA: TGTGCCAGTAGTACCGGGACTAGCGGATTTTCCTACGAGCAGTACTTC
D gene: -; clone size: -; V gene: TRBV9; J gene: TRBJ1-5; CDR3 protein: CASSGGTPGQPQHF; CDR3 DNA: TGTGCCAGCAGCGGCGGGACTCCCGGTCAGCCCCAGCATTTT
D gene: -; clone size: -; V gene: TRBV12-3/TRBV12-4; J gene: TRBJ2-7; CDR3 protein: CASSFRGEQYF; CDR3 DNA: TGTGCCAGCAGTTTTCGGGGCGAGCAGTACTTC
D gene: TRBD1; clone size: -; V gene: TRBV7-6; J gene: TRBJ2-5; CDR3 protein: CASSHPEGQGALGIGETQYF; CDR3 DNA: TGTGCCAGCAGCCACCCAGAAGGACAGGGGGCGCTTGGGATTGGGGAGACCCAGTACTTC
D gene: -; clone size: -; V gene: TRBV7-2; J gene: TRBJ2-5; CDR3 protein: CASSFQHQETQYF; CDR3 DNA: TGTGCCAGCAGCTTTCAGCACCAAGAGACCCAGTACTTC
D gene: -; clone size: -; V gene: TRBV4-1; J gene: TRBJ2-3; CDR3 protein: CASRGTRDDTDTQYF; CDR3 DNA: TGCGCCAGCAGGGGGACCAGGGATGACACAGATACGCAGTATTTT
D gene: TRBD1; clone size: -; V gene: TRBV19; J gene: TRBJ2-1; CDR3 protein: CASSIGFGTGEREQFF; CDR3 DNA: TGTGCCAGTAGTATAGGCTTCGGGACAGGGGAGAGGGAGCAGTTCTTC
D gene: -; clone size: -; V gene: TRBV6-5; J gene: TRBJ2-7; CDR3 protein: CASTRTIGQYEQYF; CDR3 DNA: TGTGCCAGCACCCGCACGATAGGGCAGTACGAGCAGTACTTC
D gene: -; clone size: -; V gene: TRBV19; J gene: TRBJ1-2; CDR3 protein: CASRDSAVYGYTF; CDR3 DNA: TGTGCCAGTAGAGACAGTGCGGTCTATGGCTACACCTTC
D gene: TRBD2; clone size: -; V gene: TRBV19; J gene: TRBJ2-2; CDR3 protein: CASSIESGGAGVPGELFF; CDR3 DNA: TGTGCCAGTAGTATAGAGTCGGGGGGAGCGGGAGTCCCCGGGGAGCTGTTTTTT
D gene: -; clone size: -; V gene: TRBV6-2/TRBV6-3; J gene: TRBJ1-1; CDR3 protein: CASSPTSGVTTKNTEAFF; CDR3 DNA: TGTGCCAGCAGCCCTACTTCCGGGGTCACAACGAAGAACACTGAAGCTTTCTTT
D gene: TRBD1; clone size: -; V gene: TRBV6-6; J gene: TRBJ2-1; CDR3 protein: CASSYSGQGEGEQFF; CDR3 DNA: TGTGCCAGCAGTTACTCGGGACAGGGAGAGGGTGAGCAGTTCTTC
D gene: -; clone size: once; V gene: TRBV10-3; J gene: TRBJ1-5; CDR3 protein: CAISDSSGTLNQPQHF; CDR3 DNA: TGTGCCATCAGTGACTCATCCGGGACTCTAAATCAGCCCCAGCATTTT
D gene: -; clone size: -; V gene: TRBV12-5; J gene: TRBJ1-6; CDR3 protein: CASGLEEDSPLHF; CDR3 DNA: TGTGCTAGTGGTTTGGAGGAGGATTCACCCCTCCACTTT
D gene: -; clone size: -; V gene: TRBV10-3; J gene: TRBJ2-1; CDR3 protein: CAISDRSGLSYNEQFF; CDR3 DNA: TGTGCCATCAGTGATCGCAGCGGACTATCCTACAATGAGCAGTTCTTC
D gene: -; clone size: -; V gene: TRBV6-1; J gene: TRBJ1-1; CDR3 protein: CASSEGERGARTEAFF; CDR3 DNA: TGTGCCAGCAGTGAAGGGGAGCGGGGGGCGCGAACTGAAGCTTTCTTT
D gene: -; clone size: -; V gene: TRBV5-1; J gene: TRBJ2-3; CDR3 protein: CASSLLSGGRTDTQYF; CDR3 DNA: TGCGCCAGCAGCTTGTTGTCTGGGGGACGCACAGATACGCAGTATTTT
D gene: -; clone size: once; V gene: TRBV7-8; J gene: TRBJ2-1; CDR3 protein: CASSLVGGPGSYNEQFF; CDR3 DNA: TGTGCCAGCAGCTTAGTTGGGGGTCCCGGCTCCTACAATGAGCAGTTCTTC
D gene: -; clone size: -; V gene: TRBV3-1/TRBV3-2; J gene: TRBJ1-4; CDR3 protein: CASSQDRGSEKLFF; CDR3 DNA: TGTGCCAGCAGCCAAGATCGGGGAAGTGAAAAACTGTTTTTT
D gene: TRBD2; clone size: -; V gene: TRBV6-5; J gene: TRBJ2-5; CDR3 protein: CASSSRLAARQETQYF; CDR3 DNA: TGTGCCAGCAGTTCCAGACTAGCGGCGAGACAAGAGACCCAGTACTTC
D gene: TRBD2; clone size: -; V gene: TRBV7-9; J gene: TRBJ2-2; CDR3 protein: CASSFGTSGRAATGELFF; CDR3 DNA: TGTGCCAGCAGCTTTGGGACTAGCGGGAGGGCCGCCACCGGGGAGCTGTTTTTT
D gene: TRBD2; clone size: -; V gene: TRBV5-1; J gene: TRBJ2-5; CDR3 protein: CASSEIAGQETQYF; CDR3 DNA: TGCGCCAGCAGCGAGATAGCGGGGCAAGAGACCCAGTACTTC
D gene: -; clone size: once; V gene: TRBV6-1; J gene: TRBJ2-7; CDR3 protein: CASSEASLAESYEQYF; CDR3 DNA: TGTGCCAGCAGTGAGGCCTCGTTAGCGGAGTCCTACGAGCAGTACTTC
D gene: -; clone size: -; V gene: TRBV5-4; J gene: TRBJ2-5; CDR3 protein: CASSLDPERQETQYF; CDR3 DNA: TGTGCCAGCAGCTTGGATCCAGAAAGACAAGAGACCCAGTACTTC
D gene: TRBD1; clone size: -; V gene: TRBV18; J gene: TRBJ2-7; CDR3 protein: CASSPGTGAYEQYF; CDR3 DNA: TGTGCCAGCTCACCAGGGACAGGGGCCTACGAGCAGTACTTC
D gene: -; clone size: -; V gene: TRBV2; J gene: TRBJ2-3; CDR3 protein: CASSERHLSSSTDTQYF; CDR3 DNA: TGTGCCAGCAGTGAGAGGCACCTCTCCTCTAGCACAGATACGCAGTATTTT
D gene: TRBD1; clone size: -; V gene: TRBV18; J gene: TRBJ2-5; CDR3 protein: CASALTGMRETQYF; CDR3 DNA: TGTGCCAGCGCGCTGACAGGGATGAGAGAGACCCAGTACTTC
D gene: -; clone size: -; V gene: TRBV2; J gene: TRBJ1-6; CDR3 protein: CASSEREIGYNSPLHF; CDR3 DNA: TGTGCCAGCAGTGAGCGGGAAATTGGGTATAATTCACCCCTCCACTTT
D gene: -; clone size: few; V gene: TRBV2; J gene: TRBJ2-7; CDR3 protein: CASRAGQLAYEQYF; CDR3 DNA: TGTGCCAGCAGGGCTGGACAGCTGGCTTACGAGCAGTACTTC
D gene: -; clone size: -; V gene: TRBV18; J gene: TRBJ2-5; CDR3 protein: CASSPGYQETQYF; CDR3 DNA: TGTGCCAGCTCACCAGGGTACCAAGAGACCCAGTACTTC
D gene: -; clone size: -; V gene: TRBV2; J gene: TRBJ2-3; CDR3 protein: CASRLGDTQYF; CDR3 DNA: TGTGCCAGCAGATTAGGAGATACGCAGTATTTT
D gene: -; clone size: -; V gene: TRBV5-4; J gene: TRBJ1-1; CDR3 protein: CASSSAGRRAEAFF; CDR3 DNA: TGTGCCAGCAGTTCGGCCGGGAGGCGGGCTGAAGCTTTCTTT
D gene: -; clone size: -; V gene: TRBV3-1/TRBV3-2; J gene: TRBJ2-4; CDR3 protein: CASSLPVVAKNIQYF; CDR3 DNA: TGTGCCAGCAGCCTTCCGGTTGTAGCCAAAAACATTCAGTACTTC
D gene: -; clone size: -; V gene: TRBV3-1/TRBV3-2; J gene: TRBJ2-5; CDR3 protein: CASSQRGPPPETQYF; CDR3 DNA: TGTGCCAGCAGCCAACGTGGGCCTCCCCCAGAGACCCAGTACTTC
D gene: -; clone size: -; V gene: TRBV9; J gene: TRBJ1-5; CDR3 protein: CASSVDSGNQPQHF; CDR3 DNA: TGTGCCAGCAGCGTAGATAGCGGGAATCAGCCCCAGCATTTT
D gene: -; clone size: -; V gene: TRBV12-3/TRBV12-4; J gene: TRBJ2-5; CDR3 protein: CASSYGFQETQYF; CDR3 DNA: TGTGCCAGCAGTTATGGGTTCCAAGAGACCCAGTACTTC
D gene: -; clone size: -; V gene: TRBV11-3; J gene: TRBJ1-1; CDR3 protein: CASSLEGSGTEAFF; CDR3 DNA: TGTGCCAGCAGCTTAGAGGGGTCGGGCACTGAAGCTTTCTTT
D gene: TRBD2; clone size: -; V gene: TRBV2; J gene: TRBJ2-7; CDR3 protein: CASRERLAGEASYEQYF; CDR3 DNA: TGTGCCAGCAGGGAAAGACTAGCGGGGGAAGCGAGCTACGAGCAGTACTTC
D gene: -; clone size: -; V gene: TRBV5-1; J gene: TRBJ1-1; CDR3 protein: CASSAQTNTEAFF; CDR3 DNA: TGCGCCAGCAGCGCACAGACGAACACTGAAGCTTTCTTT